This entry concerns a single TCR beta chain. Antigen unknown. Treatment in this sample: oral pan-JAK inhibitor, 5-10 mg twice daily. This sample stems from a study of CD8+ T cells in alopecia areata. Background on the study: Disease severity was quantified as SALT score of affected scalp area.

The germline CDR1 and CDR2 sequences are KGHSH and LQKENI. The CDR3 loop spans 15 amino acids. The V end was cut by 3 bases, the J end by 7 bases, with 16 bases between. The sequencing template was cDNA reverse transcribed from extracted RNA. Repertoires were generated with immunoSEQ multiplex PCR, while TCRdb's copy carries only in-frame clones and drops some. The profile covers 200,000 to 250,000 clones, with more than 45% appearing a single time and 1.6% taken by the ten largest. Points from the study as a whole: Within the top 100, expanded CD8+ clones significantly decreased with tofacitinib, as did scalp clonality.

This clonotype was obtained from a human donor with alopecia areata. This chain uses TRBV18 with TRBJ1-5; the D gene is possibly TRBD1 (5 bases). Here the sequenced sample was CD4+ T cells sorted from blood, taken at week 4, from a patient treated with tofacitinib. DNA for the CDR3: TGTGCCAGCTCACCGCAGTCAGGGATAGGGCAGCCCCAGCATTTT. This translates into CASSPQSGIGQPQHF. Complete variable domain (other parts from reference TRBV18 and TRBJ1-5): NAGVMQNPRHLVRRRGQEARLRCSPMKGHSHVYWYRQLPEEGLKFMVYLQKENIIDESGMPKERFSAEFPKEGPSILRIQQVVRGDSAAYFCASSPQSGIGQPQHFGDGTRLSIL.